This T cell receptor beta chain appears in the sequencing data of a study of T cell repertoires in cytomegalovirus infection (dated by TCRdb to about 2019). In the study overall: Peptide stimulations targeted recently identified HLA-C-restricted CMV epitopes, whose presentation resists viral immunomodulation, together with well-studied HLA-B-restricted epitopes. Donor HLA type was relevant to the analysis, as public TCR beta signatures indicated carriage of CMV infection together with the matching HLA type. Overall results and qualifications from the work: Carriers of CMV infection plus the relevant HLA type were discriminated by the cumulative frequency of public TCR beta family members in the study cohort and in an independent roughly 380-donor cohort. In the ex vivo response, HLA-C-restricted CMV-specific TCR beta clonotypes were dominant, and in two of eight donors the single most frequent clonotype came from this HLA-C-restricted group.

Points on this clonotype: Its antigen specificity is not known. No much larger clone exists at a distance of one base, and base qualities are not known.

The meaning of the sample's treatment or condition label: in vitro stimulation with specific CMV peptide epitopes to enrich CMV-specific T cells. The germline ends are 18 bases apart after V is trimmed by 3 bases and J by 8 bases. Measured from the cysteine to the phenylalanine, the CDR3 is 15 residues long. CDR3 DNA is the only sequence kept; it has 45 bases, read in frame from the first base. The germline V gene yields SGDLS for CDR1 and YYNGEE for CDR2. The run used an Illumina HiSeq 1500. TCRdb cleaned the public reads at Q25 with fastp, built clones with MiXCR and kept in-frame beta chains. Rows are combined by CDR3 protein, so each entry shows the most common genes and DNA. The sample table records some 940,000 distinct CDR3 sequences; roughly 30% of these occur just once. The ten largest clones capture under 15% of the sample.

This sequence uses TRBV9 and TRBJ2-1; the D gene is perhaps TRBD1 or TRBD2, as each covers 5 bases. The specimen was cultured CD8+ T cells from PBMCs, collected from culture after CMV antigen stimulation. This TCR was sampled from a human donor in good health (CMV status not recorded). Some clones in this sample may be carry-over from other donors' samples. Read as DNA, the sequence is TGTGCCAGCAGCGATGGGGACCGCGGGTGGGATGAGCAGTTCTTC. This gives the protein CASSDGDRGWDEQFF.